This TCR beta chain was identified in a study of T cell responses to AZD1222 COVID-19 vaccine (dated by TCRdb to 2020 to 2023). At the level of the whole study: A total of approximately 240 trial participants underwent TCR sequencing, of whom about 200 had received two doses of AZD1222 and some 25 had received two doses of the MenACWY control vaccine. Trial participants were enrolled by age into subgroups of 18-55, 56-69 and 70-plus years, and around 140, 26 and 57 TCR-sequenced participants, respectively, were included in these subgroups. Here is what the overall study found, with its caveats: The vaccine-associated CD4 TCRs covered the entire spike protein, and the dominant responses fell in regions 160-218 and 743-854. Because no samples from the day 14 peak response were available, repertoires could be characterized only after the peak T cell response. Only a handful of AZD1222 recipients were SARS-CoV-2 seropositive at baseline, limiting conclusions about previously exposed vaccinees. Reportedly, close to half of the unique spike-specific TCRs recognized epitopes lying outside the regions that are mutated in the B.1.351 and B.1.1.7 variants. After two AZD1222 doses, both the breadth and the depth of spike-specific TCRs were significantly higher than at day 0 and than in MenACWY recipients. Most participants were white British and females outnumbered males, and the authors suggested that clonal diversity may have been underestimated. The 56-69-year group was small, and its depth increase did not reach significance, likely because of low power.

The CDR3 regions of human TCRbeta chains were subjected to immunosequencing. The paper's processing steps were these. TCRs in the repertoires were matched against a reference library of SARS-CoV-2-specific TCRs that had been generated with the MIRA antigen-specificity platform. Breadth was defined as the fraction of unique TCRs that were SARS-CoV-2-associated, and depth was defined as the fraction of total T cells that were SARS-CoV-2-associated. Using the MIRA data, each spike-specific TCR was assigned both to the spike region to which the TCR was reactive and to a CD4 or CD8 class. Log10-transformed breadth and depth values were compared by one-way ANOVA with Sidak's multiple comparisons tests. TCRdb holds this immuneACCESS table with in-frame rearrangements only. Some clones are missing; in checked studies, unresolved V genes explain under half, and the rest has no known cause. Clone size and V and J calls were adopted from that table, with D and trimming inferred from the DNA. Within this sample are roughly 85,000 clones, with over 75% of them counted one time only. The leading ten clones occupy about 3.5% of the sample.

What this sample's time point label stands for: about 28 days (+/-7) after the second vaccine dose. AZD1222 recipients whose second dose came at about 4 weeks and those whose second dose came at about 12 weeks were combined into one group, since spike-specific TCR depth and breadth did not differ between the two schedules. Vaccinee samples were obtained from the UK trials COV001 and COV002, which included a single-blind randomized controlled phase 2/3 trial of AZD1222 (ChAdOx1 nCoV-19) in healthy adults. For TCRbeta chain sequencing, PBMC samples from trial participants were taken at day 0 and at day 28 after the second dose. Worth noting for this clone: Its antigen remains undetermined. The sample holds no much larger clone one base away, and base qualities are not on file.

This TCR came from an adult who received the AZD1222 COVID-19 vaccine. The specimen comprised peripheral blood, sampled 28 days after the second AZD1222 dose.

The sequenced DNA: TGCGCCAGCAGCTTGGCCTCAGGAGCCAGTAACTATGGCTACACCTTC. Translated, it reads CASSLASGASNYGYTF. Rearrangement joined TRBV5-1 to TRBJ1-2, with the D gene not clear enough to name. From a lookup of the germline V gene, CDR1 and CDR2 are SGHRS and YFSETQ. Measured from the cysteine to the phenylalanine, the CDR3 is 16 residues long. The DNA shown is the 48-base CDR3, in frame from base 1. V sheds 0 bases and J sheds 1 base, leaving 13 bases between their ends.